Described below is a single T cell receptor (beta chain) sequence and its context. The source of the sample is a study of blood T cell repertoires in COVID-19. The overall study: T cells, B-cell-depleted T cells, or PBMCs provided the cDNA or gDNA that served as material.

Repertoires were generated with immunoSEQ multiplex PCR, while TCRdb's copy carries only in-frame clones and drops some. The sample yields some 41,000 clones, around 83% seen once. This clonotype was sampled from a woman at least 80 years old with active or convalescent COVID-19. Material: peripheral blood.

The CDR3 DNA reads as TGTGCCAGCAGATTGGGACTAGCGGGAGAGGTTGAGCAGTTCTTC. Translation: CASRLGLAGEVEQFF. The rearrangement uses TRBV2 and TRBJ2-1, with 14 bases aligning to TRBD2. The length of the CDR3 is 15 residues. CDR1 is SNHLY, CDR2 FYNNEI, per germline. Trimming cost V 6 bases and J 9 bases; bases outside gene matches: 7.